The TCR beta chain described here comes from a study of OX40 agonist ivuxolimab in advanced cancers. Study-wide context: Hepatocellular carcinoma, melanoma, renal cell or head and neck cancer occurred in dose-escalation patients. Study results and caveats: At 0.1 to 3.0 mg/kg and by week 6, CD4+ and CD8+ T cells in the blood had expanded clonally.

Trimming took off 3 bases at V and 4 bases at J, with 9 bases between the two ends. The CDR3 covers 14 residues. Per germline, CDR1 KGHSH and CDR2 LQKENI. This clone was picked up a small number of times. Antigen unknown. The repertoire was sequenced with immunoSEQ multiplex PCR; TCRdb's copy has only in-frame clones and lacks some. Among some 100,000 clones listed, 65% to 90% were seen once. Patients were excluded for autoimmune disease history or systemic immunosuppression. The receptor comes from an adult with an advanced solid tumor such as melanoma, head and neck, liver or kidney cancer. The rearrangement joins TRBV18 to TRBJ2-2; TRBD2 is a possible D gene (5 bases). The material sequenced was CD4+ or CD8+ T cells sorted from blood, taken in a trial of the OX40 agonist ivuxolimab. In DNA form, the CDR3 reads TGTGCCAGCTCACCGGGAAGCGGCACCGGGGAGCTGTTTTTT. This codes for CASSPGSGTGELFF.